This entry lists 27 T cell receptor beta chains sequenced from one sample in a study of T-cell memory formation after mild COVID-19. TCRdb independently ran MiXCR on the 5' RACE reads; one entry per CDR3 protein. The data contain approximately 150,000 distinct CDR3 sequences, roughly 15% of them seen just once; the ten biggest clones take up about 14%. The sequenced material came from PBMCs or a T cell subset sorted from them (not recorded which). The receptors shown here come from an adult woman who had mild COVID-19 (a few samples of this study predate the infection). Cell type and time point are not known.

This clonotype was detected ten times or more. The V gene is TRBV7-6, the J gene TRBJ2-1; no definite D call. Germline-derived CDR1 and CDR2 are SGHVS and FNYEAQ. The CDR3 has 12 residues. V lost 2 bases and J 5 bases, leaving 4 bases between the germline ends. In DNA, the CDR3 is TGTGCCAGCAGCTTAACCGACAATGAGCAGTTCTTC. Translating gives CASSLTDNEQFF.

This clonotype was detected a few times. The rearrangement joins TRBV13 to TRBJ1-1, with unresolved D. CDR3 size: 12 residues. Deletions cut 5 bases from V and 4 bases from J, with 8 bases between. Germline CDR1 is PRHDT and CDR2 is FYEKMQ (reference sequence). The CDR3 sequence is CASSPSVTEAFF. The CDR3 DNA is TGTGCCAGCAGCCCAAGCGTCACTGAAGCTTTCTTT.

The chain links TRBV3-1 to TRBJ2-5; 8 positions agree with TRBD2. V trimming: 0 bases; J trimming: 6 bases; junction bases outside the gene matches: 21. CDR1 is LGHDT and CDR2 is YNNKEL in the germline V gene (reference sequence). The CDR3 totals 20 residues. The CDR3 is CASSQDKAGLATFTRKTQYF. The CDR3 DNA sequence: TGTGCCAGCAGCCAAGATAAGGCTGGACTAGCTACTTTTACTAGGAAGACCCAGTACTTC.

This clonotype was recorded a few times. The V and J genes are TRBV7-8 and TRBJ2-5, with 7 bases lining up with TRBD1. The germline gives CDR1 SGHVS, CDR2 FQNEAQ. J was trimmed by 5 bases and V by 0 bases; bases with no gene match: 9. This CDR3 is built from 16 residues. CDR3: CASSLALTGYGETQYF. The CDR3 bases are TGTGCCAGCAGCTTAGCTCTGACAGGGTACGGGGAGACCCAGTACTTC.

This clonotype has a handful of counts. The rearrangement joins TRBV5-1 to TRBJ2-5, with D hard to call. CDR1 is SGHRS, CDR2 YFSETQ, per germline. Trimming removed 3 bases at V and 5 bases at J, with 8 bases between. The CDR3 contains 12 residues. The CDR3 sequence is CASSWLGETQYF. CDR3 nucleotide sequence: TGCGCCAGCAGCTGGTTGGGGGAGACCCAGTACTTC.

The CDR3 loop reads CASTPRGTLYNEQFF. The CDR3 DNA is TGTGCCAGCACCCCCAGGGGCACACTATACAATGAGCAGTTCTTC. The rearrangement links TRBV11-3 to TRBJ2-1; TRBD1 is a possible D gene (6 bases). V lost 7 bases, J lost 4 bases, and 17 bases lay in between. Per the germline V gene, CDR1 is SGHNT and CDR2 is YENEEA. CDR3 length: 15 residues.

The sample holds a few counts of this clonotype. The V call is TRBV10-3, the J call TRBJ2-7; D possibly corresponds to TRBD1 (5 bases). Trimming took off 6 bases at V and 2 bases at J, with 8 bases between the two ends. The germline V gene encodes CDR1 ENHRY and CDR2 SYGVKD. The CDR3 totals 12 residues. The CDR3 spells CAIRDTTYEQYF. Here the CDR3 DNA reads TGTGCCATCAGGGACACAACCTACGAGCAGTACTTC.

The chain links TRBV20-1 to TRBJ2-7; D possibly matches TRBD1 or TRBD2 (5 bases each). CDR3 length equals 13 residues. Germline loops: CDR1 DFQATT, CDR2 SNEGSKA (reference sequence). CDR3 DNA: TGCAGCGGCGGGCAGGGAAAGTCCTACGAGCAGTACTTC. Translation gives CSGGQGKSYEQYF.

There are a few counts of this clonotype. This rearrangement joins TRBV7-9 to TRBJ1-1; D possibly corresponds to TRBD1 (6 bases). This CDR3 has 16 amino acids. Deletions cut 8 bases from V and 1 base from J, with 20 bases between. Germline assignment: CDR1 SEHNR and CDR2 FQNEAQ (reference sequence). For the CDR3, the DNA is TGTGCCAGCCCGGGGGGCGGACAGCCAGCGAACACTGAAGCTTTCTTT. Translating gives CASPGGGQPANTEAFF.

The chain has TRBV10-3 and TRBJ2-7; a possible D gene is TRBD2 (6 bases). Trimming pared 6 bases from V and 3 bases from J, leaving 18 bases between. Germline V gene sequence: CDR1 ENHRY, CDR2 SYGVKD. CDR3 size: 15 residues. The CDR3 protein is CAIRDPGDGDYEQYF. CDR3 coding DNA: TGTGCCATCAGAGACCCGGGGGACGGAGACTACGAGCAGTACTTC.

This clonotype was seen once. The CDR3 sequence is CASSPSGSRSQHF. CDR3 nucleotides: TGTGCCAGCAGCCCGAGCGGGTCGCGGTCCCAGCATTTT. The rearrangement links TRBV3-1 to TRBJ1-5; D uncertain. Per the germline V gene, CDR1 is LGHDT and CDR2 is YNNKEL (reference sequence). Trimming pared 4 bases from V and 11 bases from J, leaving 15 bases between. The CDR3 loop spans 13 amino acids. Variable domain in full (rest from reference TRBV3-1 and TRBJ1-5): DTAVSQTPKYLVTQMGNDKSIKCEQNLGHDTMYWYKQDSKKFLKIMFSYNNKELIINETVPNRFSPKSPDKAHLNLHINSLELGDSAVYFCASSPSGSRSQHFGDGTRLSIL.

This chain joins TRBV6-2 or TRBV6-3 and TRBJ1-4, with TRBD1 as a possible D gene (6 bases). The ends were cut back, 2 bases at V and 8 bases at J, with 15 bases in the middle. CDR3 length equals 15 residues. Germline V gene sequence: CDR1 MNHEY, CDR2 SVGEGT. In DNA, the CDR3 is TGTGCCAGCAGTTACCGGGACACCTCCGGGGAAAAACTGTTTTTT. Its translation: CASSYRDTSGEKLFF.

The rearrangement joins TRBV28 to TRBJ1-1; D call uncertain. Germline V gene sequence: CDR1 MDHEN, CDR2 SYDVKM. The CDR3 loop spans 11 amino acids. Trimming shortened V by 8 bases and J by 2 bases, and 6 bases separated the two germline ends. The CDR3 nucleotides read TGTGCCAGCCAACTTAACACTGAAGCTTTCTTT. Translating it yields CASQLNTEAFF.

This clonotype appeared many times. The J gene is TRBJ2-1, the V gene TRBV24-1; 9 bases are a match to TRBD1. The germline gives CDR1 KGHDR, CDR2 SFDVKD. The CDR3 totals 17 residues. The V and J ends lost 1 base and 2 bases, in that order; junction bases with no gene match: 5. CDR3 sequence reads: CATSDFSGQGTYNEQFF. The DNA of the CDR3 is TGTGCCACCAGTGATTTCTCGGGACAGGGCACCTACAATGAGCAGTTCTTC.

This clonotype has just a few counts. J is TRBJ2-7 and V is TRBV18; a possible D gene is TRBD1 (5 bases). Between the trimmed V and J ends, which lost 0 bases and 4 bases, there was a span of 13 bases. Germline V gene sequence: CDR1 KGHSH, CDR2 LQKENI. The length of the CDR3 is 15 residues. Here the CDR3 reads CASSPPMWTSYEQYF. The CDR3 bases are TGTGCCAGCTCACCACCGATGTGGACATCGTACGAGCAGTACTTC.

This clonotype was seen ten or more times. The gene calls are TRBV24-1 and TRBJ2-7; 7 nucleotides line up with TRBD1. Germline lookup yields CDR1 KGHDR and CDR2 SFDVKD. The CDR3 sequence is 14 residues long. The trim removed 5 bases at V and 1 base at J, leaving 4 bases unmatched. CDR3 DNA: TGTGCCACCAGTGCCAGGACAGGATCCTACGAGCAGTACTTC. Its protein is CATSARTGSYEQYF.

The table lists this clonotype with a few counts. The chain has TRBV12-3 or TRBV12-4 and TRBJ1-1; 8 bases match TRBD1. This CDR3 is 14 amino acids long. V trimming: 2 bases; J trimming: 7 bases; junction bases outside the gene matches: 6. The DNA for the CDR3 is TGTGCCAGCAGTTTAAGGGACAGGAGCTATGAAGCTTTCTTT. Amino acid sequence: CASSLRDRSYEAFF.

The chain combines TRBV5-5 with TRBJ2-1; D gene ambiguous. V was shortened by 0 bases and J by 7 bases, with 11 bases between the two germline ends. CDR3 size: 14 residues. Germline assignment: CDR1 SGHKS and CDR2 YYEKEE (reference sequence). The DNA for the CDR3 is TGTGCCAGCAGCTTGGAGAACTACCTAAATGAGCAGTTCTTC. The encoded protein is CASSLENYLNEQFF.

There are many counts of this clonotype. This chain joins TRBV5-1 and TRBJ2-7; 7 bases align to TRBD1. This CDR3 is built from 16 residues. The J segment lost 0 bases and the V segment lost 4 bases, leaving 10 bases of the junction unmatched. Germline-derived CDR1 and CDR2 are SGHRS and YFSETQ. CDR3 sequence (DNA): TGCGCCAGCAGCCGTGGTCACCGGGACAGCTCCTACGAGCAGTACTTC. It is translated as CASSRGHRDSSYEQYF.

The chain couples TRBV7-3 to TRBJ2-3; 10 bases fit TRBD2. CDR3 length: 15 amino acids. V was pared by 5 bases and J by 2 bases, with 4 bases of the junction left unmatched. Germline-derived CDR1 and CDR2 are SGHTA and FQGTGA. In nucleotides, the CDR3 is TGTGCCAGCAGCCCCGGGACTAGCGCCACAGATACGCAGTATTTT. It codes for CASSPGTSATDTQYF.

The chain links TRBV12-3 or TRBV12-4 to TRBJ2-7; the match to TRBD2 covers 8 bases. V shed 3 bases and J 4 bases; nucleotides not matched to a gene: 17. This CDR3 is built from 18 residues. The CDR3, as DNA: TGTGCCAGCAGTTTTCTCTCCGTGGCGGGAGGTTCCCGATACGAGCAGTACTTC. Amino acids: CASSFLSVAGGSRYEQYF.

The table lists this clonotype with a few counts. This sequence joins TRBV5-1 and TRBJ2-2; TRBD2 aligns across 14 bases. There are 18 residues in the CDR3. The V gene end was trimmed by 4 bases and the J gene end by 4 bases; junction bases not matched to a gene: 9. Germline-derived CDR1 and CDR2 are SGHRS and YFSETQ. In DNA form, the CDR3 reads TGCGCCAGCAGCCCATGGACTAGCGGGGGGCCCGGCACCGGGGAGCTGTTTTTT. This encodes CASSPWTSGGPGTGELFF.

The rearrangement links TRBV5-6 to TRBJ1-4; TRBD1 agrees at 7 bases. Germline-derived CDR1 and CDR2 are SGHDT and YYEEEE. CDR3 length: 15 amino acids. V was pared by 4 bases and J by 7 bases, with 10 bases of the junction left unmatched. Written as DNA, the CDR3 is TGTGCCAGCAGCATAACCGGGACAGAAGGTGAAAAACTGTTTTTT. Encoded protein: CASSITGTEGEKLFF.

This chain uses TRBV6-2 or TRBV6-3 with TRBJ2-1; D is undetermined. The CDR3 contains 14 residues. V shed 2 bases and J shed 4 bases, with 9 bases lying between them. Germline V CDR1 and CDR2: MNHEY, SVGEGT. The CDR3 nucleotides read TGTGCCAGCAGTTACCTCGGCAAGTACAATGAGCAGTTCTTC. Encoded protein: CASSYLGKYNEQFF.

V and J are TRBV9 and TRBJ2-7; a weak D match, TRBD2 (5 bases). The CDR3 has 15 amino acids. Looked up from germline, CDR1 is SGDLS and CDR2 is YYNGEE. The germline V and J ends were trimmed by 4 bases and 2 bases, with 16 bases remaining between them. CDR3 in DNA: TGTGCCAGCAGCCCGCAAGGAGGCAGAACCTACGAGCAGTACTTC. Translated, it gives CASSPQGGRTYEQYF.

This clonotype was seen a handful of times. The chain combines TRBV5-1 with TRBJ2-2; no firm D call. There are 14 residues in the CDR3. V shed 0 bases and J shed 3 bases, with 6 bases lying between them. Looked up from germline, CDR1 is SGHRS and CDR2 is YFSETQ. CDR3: CASSLGLYTGELFF. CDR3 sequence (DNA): TGCGCCAGCAGCTTGGGGCTATACACCGGGGAGCTGTTTTTT.

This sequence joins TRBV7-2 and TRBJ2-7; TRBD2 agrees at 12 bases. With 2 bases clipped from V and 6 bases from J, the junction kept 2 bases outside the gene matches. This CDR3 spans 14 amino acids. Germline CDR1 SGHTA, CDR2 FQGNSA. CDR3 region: CASSLRLAGVEQYF. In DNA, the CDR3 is TGTGCCAGCAGCTTAAGACTAGCGGGAGTCGAGCAGTACTTC. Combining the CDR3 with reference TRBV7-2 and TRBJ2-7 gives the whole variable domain GAGVSQSPSNKVTEKGKDVELRCDPISGHTALYWYRQSLGQGLEFLIYFQGNSAPDKSGLPSDRFSAERTGGSVSTLTIQRTQQEDSAVYLCASSLRLAGVEQYFGPGTRLTVT.